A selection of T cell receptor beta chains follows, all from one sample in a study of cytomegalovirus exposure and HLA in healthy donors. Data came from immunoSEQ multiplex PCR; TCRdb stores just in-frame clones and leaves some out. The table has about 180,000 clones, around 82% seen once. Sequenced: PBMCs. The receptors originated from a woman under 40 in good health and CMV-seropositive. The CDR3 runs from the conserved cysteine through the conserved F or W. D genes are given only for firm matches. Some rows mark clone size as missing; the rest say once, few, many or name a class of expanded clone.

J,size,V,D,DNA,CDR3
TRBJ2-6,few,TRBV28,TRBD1,TGTGCCAGCAGTTTGGGGCAGGGGGCTCGGGCCAACGTCCTGACTTTC,CASSLGQGARANVLTF
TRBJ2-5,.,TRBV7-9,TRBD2,TGTGCCAGCAGCGTCACAGCGGGGGGAAACCGAGAGACCCAGTACTTC,CASSVTAGGNRETQYF
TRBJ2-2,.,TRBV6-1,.,TGTGCCAGCAGTGGGGGACACTCCACCGGGGAGCTGTTTTTT,CASSGGHSTGELFF
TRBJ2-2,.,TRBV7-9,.,TGTGCCAGCAGCCGCGGCTATTGGTCGATCACCGGGGAGCTGTTTTTT,CASSRGYWSITGELFF
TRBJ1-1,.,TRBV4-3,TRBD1,TGCGCCAGCAGCCAAGAACAGGGGGCGGTCACTGAAGCTTTCTTT,CASSQEQGAVTEAFF
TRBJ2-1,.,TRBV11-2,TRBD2,TGTGCCAGCAGCTTCTCGGGGGGTTACTCCTACAATGAGCAGTTCTTC,CASSFSGGYSYNEQFF
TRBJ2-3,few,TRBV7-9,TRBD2,TGTGCCAGCAGCCGATGGACTAGCGGGGGGGGCACAGATACGCAGTATTTT,CASSRWTSGGGTDTQYF
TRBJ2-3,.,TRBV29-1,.,TGCAGCGTTGAAGAGGGGACACAGTATTTT,CSVEEGTQYF
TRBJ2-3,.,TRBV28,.,TGTGCCAGCAGTTTAGGCCCCCCACTAGCTGGGCCAGATACGCAGTATTTT,CASSLGPPLAGPDTQYF
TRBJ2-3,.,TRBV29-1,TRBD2,TGCAGCGTTGATCGTAGACTAGCGGGGGCCCCCGAGGCAGATACGCAGTATTTT,CSVDRRLAGAPEADTQYF
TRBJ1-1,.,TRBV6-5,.,TGTGCCAGCAGTTACTCGAGGTCACCCGGGGCTGAAGCTTTCTTT,CASSYSRSPGAEAFF
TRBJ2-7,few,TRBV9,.,TGTGCCAGCAGCGTAGGAGGGGGTACCTCCTACGAGCAGTACTTC,CASSVGGGTSYEQYF
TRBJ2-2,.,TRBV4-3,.,TGCGCCAGCAGCCAAGATGATCGGGGTTACTCGAACACCGGGGAGCTGTTTTTT,CASSQDDRGYSNTGELFF
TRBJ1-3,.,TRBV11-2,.,TGTGCCAGCAGCTTAGGAAACTCAGGGAATGGAAACACCATATATTTT,CASSLGNSGNGNTIYF
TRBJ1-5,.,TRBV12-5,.,TGTGCTAGTGGTTTGGTAATCTTAGGGGGCAATCAGCCCCAGCATTTT,CASGLVILGGNQPQHF
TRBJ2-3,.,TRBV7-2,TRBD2,TGTGCCAGCAGCGAACCTAGCGGGGGGCGCACAGATACGCAGTATTTT,CASSEPSGGRTDTQYF
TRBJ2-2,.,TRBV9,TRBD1,TGTGCCAGCAGCACTTACGGGACAGGGAGCGGCACCGGGGAGCTGTTTTTT,CASSTYGTGSGTGELFF
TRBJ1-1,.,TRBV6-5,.,TGTGCCAGCAGTCGAACCGAAGGGGCTGAAGCTTTCTTT,CASSRTEGAEAFF
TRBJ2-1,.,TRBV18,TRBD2,TGTGCCAGCTCACCACCGGCTAGGAGAACGGGGGGGAGCTCCTACAATGAGCAGTTCTTC,CASSPPARRTGGSSYNEQFF
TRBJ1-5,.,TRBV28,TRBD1,TGTGCCAGCAGTTTACCCTTCCGACAGGGCGGACCCAATCAGCCCCAGCATTTT,CASSLPFRQGGPNQPQHF